Detailed here is one T cell receptor beta chain. Its matching antigen is unknown. Germline loops: CDR1 SEHNR, CDR2 FQNEAQ (reference sequence). J gave up 6 bases and V 3 bases, and 8 bases lay outside the gene matches. The CDR3 has 16 residues. The sample is drawn from a study of cytomegalovirus exposure and HLA in healthy donors. General study findings and limits: Productive status was seen about 90% or about 30% of the time for most TCR beta V segments in an earlier analysis. HLA alleles showed associations with roughly 17,000 TCR beta sequences in a later analysis, at a 0.05 false discovery rate.

A multiplex PCR was run with 60 Vbeta primers and 13 Jbeta primers. Here immunoSEQ multiplex PCR was the method, and the copy in TCRdb shows in-frame clones only, minus some. Seen here are about 60,000 clones, 70% to 80% observed once, and the top ten hold approximately 19%. The V and J genes are TRBV7-9 and TRBJ1-6; 7 positions match TRBD1. This clonotype was sampled from a woman aged 55-69 years in good health and CMV-seropositive. The sequencing sample was made of PBMCs. Here the CDR3 reads CASSFSDNRGNSPLHF. In nucleotides, the CDR3 is TGTGCCAGCAGCTTTTCAGATAACAGGGGTAATTCACCCCTCCACTTT. Full variable domain (remainder filled in from reference TRBV7-9 and TRBJ1-6): DTGVSQNPRHKITKRGQNVTFRCDPISEHNRLYWYRQTLGQGPEFLTYFQNEAQLEKSRLLSDRFSAERPKGSFSTLEIQRTEQGDSAMYLCASSFSDNRGNSPLHFGNGTRLTVT.